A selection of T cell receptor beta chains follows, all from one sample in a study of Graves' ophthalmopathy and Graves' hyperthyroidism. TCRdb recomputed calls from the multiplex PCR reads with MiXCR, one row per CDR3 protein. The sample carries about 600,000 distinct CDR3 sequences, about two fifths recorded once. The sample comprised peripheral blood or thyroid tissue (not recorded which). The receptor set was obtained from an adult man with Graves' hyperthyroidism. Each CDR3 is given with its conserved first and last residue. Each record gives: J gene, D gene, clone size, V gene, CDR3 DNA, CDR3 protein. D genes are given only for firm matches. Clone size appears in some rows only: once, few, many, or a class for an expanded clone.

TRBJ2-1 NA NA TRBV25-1 TGTGCCAGCAGCTTGCGGGGTAGTCCCTACAATGAGCAGTTCTTC CASSLRGSPYNEQFF
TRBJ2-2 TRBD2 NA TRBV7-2 TGTGCCGGAGGGGGAGGCGCGCGGGGGGGCCCGCTGGGGGAGCTGTTTTTT CAGGGGARGGPLGELFF
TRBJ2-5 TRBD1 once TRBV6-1 TGTGCCAGCAGGTACCAATGGGTTTCAGGGGGCGCGGAGACCCAGTACTTC CASRYQWVSGGAETQYF
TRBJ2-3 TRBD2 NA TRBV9 TGTGCCAGCAGCGTAGACGGTAGCGGGGGTTATACGCAGTATTTT CASSVDGSGGYTQYF
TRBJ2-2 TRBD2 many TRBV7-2 TGTGCCAGCCACCTCATAGCGGGGAAGAACACCGGGGAGCTGTTTTTT CASHLIAGKNTGELFF
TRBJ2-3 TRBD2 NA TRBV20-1 TGCAGTGCAACCTCGGGGACTAGCGGGAGGACAGATACGCAGTATTTT CSATSGTSGRTDTQYF
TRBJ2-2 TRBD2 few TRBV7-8 TGTGCCAGCAGCACCACTAGCGGAAGAAACACCGGGGAGCTGTTTTTT CASSTTSGRNTGELFF
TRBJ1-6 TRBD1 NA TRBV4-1 TGCGCCAGCGGCCAAGAGGCCGGGACAGCGGCATTGTCACCCCTCCACTTT CASGQEAGTAALSPLHF
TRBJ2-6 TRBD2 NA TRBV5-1 TGCGCCAGCAGTTTTAGCGGGGGGGGCTCTGGGGCCAACGTCCTGACTTTC CASSFSGGGSGANVLTF
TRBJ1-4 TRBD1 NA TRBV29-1 TGCAGTGCCAGGGACAGGGATAAAAAACTGTTTTTT CSARDRDKKLFF
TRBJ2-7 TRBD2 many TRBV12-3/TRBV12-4 TGTGCCAGCAGACCCGGGACTAGCGGTACCTACGAGCAGTACTTC CASRPGTSGTYEQYF
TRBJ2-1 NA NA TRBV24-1 TGTGCCACCAGTGATCCCTCAGTGGGGCAGTTCTTC CATSDPSVGQFF
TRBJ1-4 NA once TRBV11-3 TGTGCCAGCAGTAAACAGGGTACAGCAACTAATGAAAAACTGTTTTTT CASSKQGTATNEKLFF
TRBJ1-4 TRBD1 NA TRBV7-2 TGTGCCAGCAGCCAAGGACAGGGTGAAAAACTGTTTTTT CASSQGQGEKLFF
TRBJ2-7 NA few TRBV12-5 TGTGCTAGTGGTTCCGCCGGGAGTTTACTCTACGAGCAGTACTTC CASGSAGSLLYEQYF
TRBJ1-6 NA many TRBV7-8 TGTGCCAGCAGCGCCACACTCACACCCCTCCACTTT CASSATLTPLHF
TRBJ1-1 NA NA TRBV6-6 TGTGCCAGCAGTTACCTGCGGCTGAGCACTGAAGCTTTCTTT CASSYLRLSTEAFF
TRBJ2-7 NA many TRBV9 TGTGCCAGCAGCCCCCTGCTGGAGTCCTACGAGCAGTACTTC CASSPLLESYEQYF
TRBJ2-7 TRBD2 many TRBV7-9 TGTGCCAGCAGCTTATACGGGACTAGGGGTCGCGAGCAGTACTTC CASSLYGTRGREQYF
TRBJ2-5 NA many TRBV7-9 TGTGCCAGCAGCCTGACTGTTCAAGAGACCCAGTACTTC CASSLTVQETQYF
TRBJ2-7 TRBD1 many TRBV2 TGTGCCACCAGATGGACAGGGAGCTCCTACGAGCAGTACTTC CATRWTGSSYEQYF
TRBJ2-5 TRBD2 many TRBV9 TGTGCCAGCAGCGTGACTAGCGGGGGGATTCAAGAGACCCAGTACTTC CASSVTSGGIQETQYF
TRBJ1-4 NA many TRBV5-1 TGCGCCAGCAGCTTGGACAGGCGGAATGAAAAACTGTTTTTT CASSLDRRNEKLFF
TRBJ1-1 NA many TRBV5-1 TGCGCCAGCAGCTTTGGGGCCTTTCGGGTGAACACTGAAGCTTTCTTT CASSFGAFRVNTEAFF
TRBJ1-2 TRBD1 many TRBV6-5 TGTGCCAGCAGGAGGACAGGGAACAACTATGGCTACACCTTC CASRRTGNNYGYTF